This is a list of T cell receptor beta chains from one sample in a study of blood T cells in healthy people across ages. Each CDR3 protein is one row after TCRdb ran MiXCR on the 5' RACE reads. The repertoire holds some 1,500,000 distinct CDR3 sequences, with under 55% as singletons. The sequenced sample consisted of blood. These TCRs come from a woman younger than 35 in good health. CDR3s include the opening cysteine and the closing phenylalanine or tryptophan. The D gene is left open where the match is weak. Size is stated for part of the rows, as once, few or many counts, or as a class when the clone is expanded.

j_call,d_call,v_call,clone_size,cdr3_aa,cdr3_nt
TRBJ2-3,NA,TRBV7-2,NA,CASSLNGGYTQYF,TGTGCCAGCAGCTTAAATGGTGGTTATACGCAGTATTTT
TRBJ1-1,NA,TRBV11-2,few,CASRSTRDTEAFF,TGTGCCAGCAGATCCACGAGGGACACTGAAGCTTTCTTT
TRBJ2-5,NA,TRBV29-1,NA,CSVEDLLDNEQYF,TGCAGCGTTGAAGATCTACTAGACAATGAGCAGTACTTC
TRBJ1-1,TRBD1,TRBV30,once,CAWTVPDRGPFSNTEAFF,TGTGCCTGGACAGTCCCGGACAGGGGTCCCTTCTCGAACACTGAAGCTTTCTTT
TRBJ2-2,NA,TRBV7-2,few,CASSSLAGELFF,TGTGCCAGCAGCTCCTTAGCCGGGGAGCTGTTTTTT
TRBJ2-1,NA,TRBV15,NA,CATSRDLDSPNEQFF,TGTGCCACCAGCAGAGATCTCGACTCCCCCAATGAGCAGTTCTTC
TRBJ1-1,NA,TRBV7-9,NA,CASSRSDTEAFF,TGTGCCAGCAGCCGCTCGGACACTGAAGCTTTCTTT
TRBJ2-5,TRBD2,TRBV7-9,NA,CASSRRLAGGRWEQYF,TGTGCCAGCAGCCGTCGACTAGCGGGAGGGCGATGGGAGCAGTACTTC
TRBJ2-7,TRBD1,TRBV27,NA,CASKQGEFYEQYF,TGTGCCAGCAAGCAGGGGGAATTCTACGAGCAGTACTTC
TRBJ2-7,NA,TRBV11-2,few,CASSLFPGVTYEQYF,TGTGCCAGCAGCTTATTCCCAGGAGTTACCTACGAGCAGTACTTC
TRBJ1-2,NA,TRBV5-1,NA,CASSVYRQDYGYTF,TGCGCCAGCAGCGTCTACCGACAAGATTATGGCTACACCTTC
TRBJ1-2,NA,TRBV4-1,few,CASSQAPHYGYTF,TGCGCCAGCAGCCAAGCCCCTCACTATGGCTACACCTTC
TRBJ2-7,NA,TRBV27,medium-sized,CASSGTSWGEQYF,TGTGCCAGCAGTGGAACCTCCTGGGGCGAGCAGTACTTC
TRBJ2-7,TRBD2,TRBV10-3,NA,CATSELGTNYEQYF,TGTGCCACCAGTGAGCTGGGGACTAACTACGAGCAGTACTTC
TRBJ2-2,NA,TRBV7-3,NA,CASSRTPGNTGELFF,TGTGCCAGCAGCCGAACCCCAGGGAACACCGGGGAGCTGTTTTTT
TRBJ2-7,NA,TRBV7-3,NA,CASSLAGNVYNEQYF,TGTGCCAGCAGCTTAGCGGGAAACGTTTACAATGAGCAGTACTTC
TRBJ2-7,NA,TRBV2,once,CASSGHPSRRGVYEQYF,TGTGCCAGCAGTGGACACCCGTCGCGGAGGGGAGTTTACGAGCAGTACTTC
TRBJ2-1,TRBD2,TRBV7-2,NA,CASSSPAGGLYNEQFF,TGTGCCAGCAGCTCCCCAGCGGGAGGGCTCTACAATGAGCAGTTCTTC